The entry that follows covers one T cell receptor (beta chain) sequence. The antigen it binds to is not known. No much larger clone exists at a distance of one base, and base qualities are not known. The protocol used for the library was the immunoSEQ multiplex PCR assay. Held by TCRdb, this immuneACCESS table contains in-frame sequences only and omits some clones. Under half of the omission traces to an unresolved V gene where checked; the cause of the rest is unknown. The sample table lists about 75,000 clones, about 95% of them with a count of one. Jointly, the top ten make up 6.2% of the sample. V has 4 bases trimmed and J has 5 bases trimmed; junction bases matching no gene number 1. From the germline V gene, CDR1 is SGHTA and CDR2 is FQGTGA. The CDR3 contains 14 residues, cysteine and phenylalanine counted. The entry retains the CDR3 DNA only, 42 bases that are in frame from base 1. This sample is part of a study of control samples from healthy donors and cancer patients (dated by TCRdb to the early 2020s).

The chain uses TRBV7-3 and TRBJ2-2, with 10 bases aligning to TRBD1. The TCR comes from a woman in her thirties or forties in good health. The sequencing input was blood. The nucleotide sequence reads TGTGCCAGCAGCTCGGGACAGGGGACCGGGGAGCTGTTTTTT. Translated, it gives CASSSGQGTGELFF.